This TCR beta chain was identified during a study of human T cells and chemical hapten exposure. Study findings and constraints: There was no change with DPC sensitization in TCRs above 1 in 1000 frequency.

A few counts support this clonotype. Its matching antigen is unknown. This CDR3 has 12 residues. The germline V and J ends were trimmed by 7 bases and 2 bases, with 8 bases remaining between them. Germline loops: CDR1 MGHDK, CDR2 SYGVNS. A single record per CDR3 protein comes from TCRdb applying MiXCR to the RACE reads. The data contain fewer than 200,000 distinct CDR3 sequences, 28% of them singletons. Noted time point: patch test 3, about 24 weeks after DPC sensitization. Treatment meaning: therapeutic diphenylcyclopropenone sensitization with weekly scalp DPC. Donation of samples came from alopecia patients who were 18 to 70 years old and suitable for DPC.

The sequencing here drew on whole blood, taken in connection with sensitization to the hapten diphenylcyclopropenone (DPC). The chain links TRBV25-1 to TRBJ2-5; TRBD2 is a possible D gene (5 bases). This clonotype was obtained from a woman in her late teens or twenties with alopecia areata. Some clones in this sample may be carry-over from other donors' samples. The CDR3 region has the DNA TGTGCCAGCACGGGGTATCAAGAGACCCAGTACTTC. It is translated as CASTGYQETQYF.